This TCR beta chain appears in the sequencing data of a study of blood T cell repertoires in COVID-19. Across the study: Sites across the United States, Italy and Spain contributed samples from acute and convalescent COVID-19. T cells, B-cell-depleted T cells, or PBMCs provided the cDNA or gDNA that served as material.

TCRdb keeps only in-frame clones here, not all; method: immunoSEQ multiplex PCR. The table lists 200,000 to 250,000 clones, almost 90% of them singletons. Membership in each cohort depended on participant-reported clinical history. Trimming left V 6 bases short and J 10 bases short, with 19 bases between. CDR1 and CDR2 from the germline V gene are SQVTM and ANQGSEA. This CDR3 has 13 amino acids. Sequenced material: PBMCs or T cells enriched from blood (not recorded which). The clonotype comes from a woman between 45 and 60 years old with acute COVID-19. The rearrangement joins TRBV29-1 to TRBJ2-4; D possibly corresponds to TRBD2 (5 bases). The CDR3 protein is CSVAPPDRRIQYF. In DNA form, the CDR3 reads TGCAGCGTGGCCCCTCCCGACCGGAGGATTCAGTACTTC.